The clone carrying this TCR beta chain was detected ten times or more. Its antigen is still unknown. The CDR3 spans 17 residues. The germline V gene has CDR1 MNHEY and CDR2 SVGEGT. Trimming took 7 bases from V and 0 from J; bases not matched to a gene: 11. MiXCR was run by TCRdb on the 5' RACE reads, yielding one entry per CDR3 protein. Of about 150,000 distinct CDR3 sequences listed, about 6.9% are singletons. The data were taken from a study of T cells after yellow fever vaccination. Study results and limitations: Compared with primary, the secondary response was weaker and peaked at day 5, not 15.

The clonotype originates from a young man who received the YFV17D yellow fever vaccine. The rearrangement uses TRBV6-2 or TRBV6-3 and TRBJ2-1, with TRBD2 matching 8 bases. Sequenced material: CD4+ T cells sorted from PBMCs, taken 10 days after the yellow fever booster vaccination. CDR3: CASKGLAGSSSYNEQFF. The CDR3, as DNA: TGTGCCAGCAAGGGGCTAGCGGGCTCCAGCTCCTACAATGAGCAGTTCTTC.